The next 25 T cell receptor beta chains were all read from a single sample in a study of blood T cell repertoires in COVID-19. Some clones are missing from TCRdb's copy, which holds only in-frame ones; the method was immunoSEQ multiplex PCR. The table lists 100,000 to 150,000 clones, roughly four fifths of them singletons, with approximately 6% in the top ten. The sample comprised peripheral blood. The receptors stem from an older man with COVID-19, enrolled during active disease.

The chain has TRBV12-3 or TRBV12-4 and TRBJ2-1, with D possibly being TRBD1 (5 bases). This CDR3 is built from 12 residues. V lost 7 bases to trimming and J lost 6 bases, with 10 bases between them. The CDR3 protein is CASTLRGNEQFF. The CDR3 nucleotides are TGTGCCAGCACCCTAAGGGGCAATGAGCAGTTCTTC.

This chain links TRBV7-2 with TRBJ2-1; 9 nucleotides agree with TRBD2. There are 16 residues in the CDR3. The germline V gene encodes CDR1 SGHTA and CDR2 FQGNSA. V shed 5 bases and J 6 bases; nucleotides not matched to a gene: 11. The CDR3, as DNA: TGTGCCAGCAGCCCGAAATGGCGGGAGGGCTTCAATGAGCAGTTCTTC. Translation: CASSPKWREGFNEQFF. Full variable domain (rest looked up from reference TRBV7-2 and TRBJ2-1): GAGVSQSPSNKVTEKGKDVELRCDPISGHTALYWYRQSLGQGLEFLIYFQGNSAPDKSGLPSDRFSAERTGGSVSTLTIQRTQQEDSAVYLCASSPKWREGFNEQFFGPGTRLTVL.

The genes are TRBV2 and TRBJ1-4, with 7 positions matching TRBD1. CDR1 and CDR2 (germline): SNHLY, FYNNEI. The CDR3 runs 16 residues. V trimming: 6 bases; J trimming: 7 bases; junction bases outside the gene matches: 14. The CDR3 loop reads CASRDLSRTGGEKLFF. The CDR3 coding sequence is TGTGCCAGCAGGGACCTATCGCGGACAGGAGGTGAAAAACTGTTTTTT.

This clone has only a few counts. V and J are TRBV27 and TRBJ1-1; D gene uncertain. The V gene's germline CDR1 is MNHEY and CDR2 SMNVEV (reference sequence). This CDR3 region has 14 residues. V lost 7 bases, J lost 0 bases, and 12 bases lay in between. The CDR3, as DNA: TGTGCCAGCACCTGGGAGGGCATGAACACTGAAGCTTTCTTT. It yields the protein CASTWEGMNTEAFF.

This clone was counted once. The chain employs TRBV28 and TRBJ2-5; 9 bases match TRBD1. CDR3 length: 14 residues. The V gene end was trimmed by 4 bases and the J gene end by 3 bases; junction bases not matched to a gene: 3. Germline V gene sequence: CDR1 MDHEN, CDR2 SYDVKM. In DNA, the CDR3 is TGTGCCAGCAGTTGGGGGGACAGGGAAGAGACCCAGTACTTC. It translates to CASSWGDREETQYF. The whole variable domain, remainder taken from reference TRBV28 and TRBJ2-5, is DVKVTQSSRYLVKRTGEKVFLECVQDMDHENMFWYRQDPGLGLRLIYFSYDVKMKEKGDIPEGYSVSREKKERFSLILESASTNQTSMYLCASSWGDREETQYFGPGTRLLVL.

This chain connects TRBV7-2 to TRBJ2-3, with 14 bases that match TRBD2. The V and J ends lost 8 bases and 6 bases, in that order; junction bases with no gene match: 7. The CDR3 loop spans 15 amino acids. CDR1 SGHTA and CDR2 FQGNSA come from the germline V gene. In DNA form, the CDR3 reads TGTGCCAGCCAGGGACTAGCGGGAGTTTCCGATACGCAGTATTTT. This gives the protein CASQGLAGVSDTQYF.

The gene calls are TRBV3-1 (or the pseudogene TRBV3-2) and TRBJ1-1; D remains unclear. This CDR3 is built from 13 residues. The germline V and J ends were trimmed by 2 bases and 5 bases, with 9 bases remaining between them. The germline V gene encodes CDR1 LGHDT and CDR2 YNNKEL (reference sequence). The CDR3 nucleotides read TGTGCCAGCAGCCAACGGGGAGGGACTGAAGCTTTCTTT. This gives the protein CASSQRGGTEAFF.

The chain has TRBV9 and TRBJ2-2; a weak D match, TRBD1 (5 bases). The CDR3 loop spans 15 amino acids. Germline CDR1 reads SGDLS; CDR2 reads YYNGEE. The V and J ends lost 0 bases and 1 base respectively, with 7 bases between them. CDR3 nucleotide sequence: TGTGCCAGCAGCGTAGGTCAGGGGAACACCGGGGAGCTGTTTTTT. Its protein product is CASSVGQGNTGELFF.

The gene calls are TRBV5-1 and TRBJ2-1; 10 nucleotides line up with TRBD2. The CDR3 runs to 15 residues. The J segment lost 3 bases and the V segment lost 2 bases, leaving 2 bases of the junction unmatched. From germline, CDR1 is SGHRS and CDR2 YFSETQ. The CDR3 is CASSFLAGDYNEQFF. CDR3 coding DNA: TGCGCCAGCAGCTTCCTAGCGGGAGACTACAATGAGCAGTTCTTC.

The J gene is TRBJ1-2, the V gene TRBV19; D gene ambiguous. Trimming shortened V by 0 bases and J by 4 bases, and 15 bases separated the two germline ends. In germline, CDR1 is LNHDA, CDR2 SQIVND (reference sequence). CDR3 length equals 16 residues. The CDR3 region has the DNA TGTGCCAGTAGTATAGATCTACTTTGGGCAGCCTATGGCTACACCTTC. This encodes CASSIDLLWAAYGYTF.

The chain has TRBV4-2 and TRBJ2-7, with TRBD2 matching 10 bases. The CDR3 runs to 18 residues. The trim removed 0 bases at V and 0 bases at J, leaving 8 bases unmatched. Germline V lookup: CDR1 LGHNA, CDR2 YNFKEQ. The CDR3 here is CASSQDIGLAGASYEQYF. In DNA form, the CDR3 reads TGTGCCAGCAGCCAAGATATAGGCCTAGCGGGAGCCTCCTACGAGCAGTACTTC.

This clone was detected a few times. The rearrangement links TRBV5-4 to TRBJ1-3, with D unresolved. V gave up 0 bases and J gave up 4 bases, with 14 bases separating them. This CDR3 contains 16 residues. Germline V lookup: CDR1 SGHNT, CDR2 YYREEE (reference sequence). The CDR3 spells CASSLASRSSGNTIYF. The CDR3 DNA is TGTGCCAGCAGCTTGGCCAGTCGCTCTTCGGGAAACACCATATATTTT.

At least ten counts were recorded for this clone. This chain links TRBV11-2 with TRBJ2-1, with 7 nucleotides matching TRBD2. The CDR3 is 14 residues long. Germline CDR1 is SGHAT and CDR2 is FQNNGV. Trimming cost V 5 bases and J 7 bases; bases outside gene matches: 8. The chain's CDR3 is CASSIAGTINEQFF. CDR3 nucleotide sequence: TGTGCCAGCAGCATTGCCGGGACTATTAATGAGCAGTTCTTC.

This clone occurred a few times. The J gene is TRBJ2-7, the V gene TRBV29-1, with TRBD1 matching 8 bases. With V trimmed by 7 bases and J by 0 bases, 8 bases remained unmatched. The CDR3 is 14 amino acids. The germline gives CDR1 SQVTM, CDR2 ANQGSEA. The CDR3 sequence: CSAQGGTGSYEQYF. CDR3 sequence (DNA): TGCAGCGCGCAAGGGGGGACAGGCTCCTACGAGCAGTACTTC.

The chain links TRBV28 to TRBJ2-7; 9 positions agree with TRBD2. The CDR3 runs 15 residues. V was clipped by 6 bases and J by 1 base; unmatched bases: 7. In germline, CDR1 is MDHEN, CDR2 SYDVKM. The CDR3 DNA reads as TGTGCCAGCAGACCGACTAGCGGAGTGTCCTACGAGCAGTACTTC. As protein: CASRPTSGVSYEQYF.

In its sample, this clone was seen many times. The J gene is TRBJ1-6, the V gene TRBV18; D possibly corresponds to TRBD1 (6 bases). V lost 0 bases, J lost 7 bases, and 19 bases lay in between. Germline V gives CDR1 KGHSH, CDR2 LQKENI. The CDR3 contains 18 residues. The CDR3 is CASSPPTGGPLGNSPLHF. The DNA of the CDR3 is TGTGCCAGCTCACCACCGACAGGAGGTCCCTTAGGGAATTCACCCCTCCACTTT.

CDR3: CASSVLAENYEQYF. CDR3 DNA sequence: TGTGCCAGCAGCGTGCTAGCGGAAAACTACGAGCAGTACTTC. The chain recombines TRBV28 with TRBJ2-7, with 7 positions matching TRBD2. Germline V gene data show CDR1 as MDHEN and CDR2 as SYDVKM. Unmatched junction bases numbered 8, after V lost 6 bases and J lost 3 bases. There are 14 residues in the CDR3. The whole variable domain, filled in from reference TRBV28 and TRBJ2-7, reads DVKVTQSSRYLVKRTGEKVFLECVQDMDHENMFWYRQDPGLGLRLIYFSYDVKMKEKGDIPEGYSVSREKKERFSLILESASTNQTSMYLCASSVLAENYEQYFGPGTRLTVT.

CDR3: CASSAPGQGHLNTEAFF. The DNA of the CDR3 is TGTGCCAGCAGCGCCCCGGGACAGGGCCACTTGAACACTGAAGCTTTCTTT. The chain is built from TRBV11-2 and TRBJ1-1, with 9 nucleotides matching TRBD1. J lost 0 bases, V lost 5 bases, and 10 bases had no gene match. Germline V gene data show CDR1 as SGHAT and CDR2 as FQNNGV. CDR3 length equals 17 residues.

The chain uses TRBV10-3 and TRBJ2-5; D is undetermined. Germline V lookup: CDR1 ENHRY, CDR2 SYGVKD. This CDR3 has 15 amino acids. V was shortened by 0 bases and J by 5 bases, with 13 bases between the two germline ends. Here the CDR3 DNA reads TGTGCCATCAGTGAGTCTGAACACCAGAGGGAGACCCAGTACTTC. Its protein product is CAISESEHQRETQYF.

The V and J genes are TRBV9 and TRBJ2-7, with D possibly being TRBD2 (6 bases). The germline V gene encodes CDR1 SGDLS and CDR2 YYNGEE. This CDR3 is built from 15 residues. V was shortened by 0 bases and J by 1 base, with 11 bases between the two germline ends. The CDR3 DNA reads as TGTGCCAGCAGCGTAGCTCCGGGAGTTTCCTACGAGCAGTACTTC. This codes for CASSVAPGVSYEQYF.

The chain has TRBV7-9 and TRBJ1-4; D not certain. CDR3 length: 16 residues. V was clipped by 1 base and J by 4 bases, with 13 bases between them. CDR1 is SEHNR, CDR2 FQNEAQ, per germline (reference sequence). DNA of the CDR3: TGTGCCAGCAGCTTAGAGGTCGAGCGCCGTAATGAAAAACTGTTTTTT. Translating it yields CASSLEVERRNEKLFF.

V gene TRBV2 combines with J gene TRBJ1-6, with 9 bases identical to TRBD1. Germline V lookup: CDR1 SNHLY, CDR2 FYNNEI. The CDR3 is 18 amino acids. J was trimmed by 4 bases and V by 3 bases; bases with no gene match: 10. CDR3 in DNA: TGTGCCAGCAGTGAGGGAGGACAGGGGAAGGGTTATAATTCACCCCTCCACTTT. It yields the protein CASSEGGQGKGYNSPLHF.

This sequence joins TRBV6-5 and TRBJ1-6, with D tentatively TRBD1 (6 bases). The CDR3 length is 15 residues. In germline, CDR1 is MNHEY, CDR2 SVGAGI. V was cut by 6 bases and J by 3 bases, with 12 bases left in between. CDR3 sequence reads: CASSPRTDYNSPLHF. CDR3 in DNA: TGTGCCAGCAGCCCCCGGACAGACTATAATTCACCCCTCCACTTT.

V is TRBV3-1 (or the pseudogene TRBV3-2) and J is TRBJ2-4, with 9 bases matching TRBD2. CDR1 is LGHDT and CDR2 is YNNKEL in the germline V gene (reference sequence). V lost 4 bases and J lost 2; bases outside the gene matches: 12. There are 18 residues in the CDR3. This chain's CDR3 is CASSLLGASGKSKNIQYF. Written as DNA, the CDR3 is TGTGCCAGCAGCCTCCTCGGGGCTAGCGGGAAATCCAAAAACATTCAGTACTTC.

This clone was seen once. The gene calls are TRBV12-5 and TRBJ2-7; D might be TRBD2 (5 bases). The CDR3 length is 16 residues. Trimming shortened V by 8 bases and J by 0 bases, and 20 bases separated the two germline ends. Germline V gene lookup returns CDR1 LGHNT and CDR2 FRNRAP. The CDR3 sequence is CASLDGGGSVSYEQYF. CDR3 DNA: TGTGCTAGTCTCGACGGAGGAGGTAGCGTCTCCTACGAGCAGTACTTC.